This T cell receptor beta chain stems from a study of T cells in Graves' hyperthyroidism and ophthalmopathy (dated by TCRdb to the late 2010s). For context, the study as a whole: Peripheral blood was collected at initial diagnosis, before any treatment. To identify TCR V-J signatures that set the groups apart, the researchers used a discovery cohort of 100 patients, made up of 40 to 45 with Graves' ophthalmopathy and some 58 with stable Graves' hyperthyroidism. An independent validation cohort of around 19 hyperthyroidism patients and about 15 patients who later progressed to ophthalmopathy tested prospective prediction of ophthalmopathy. For training and testing, the 100 or so patients in the discovery cohort were randomly divided in a 7:3 ratio. In roughly six Graves' hyperthyroidism patients, the study also compared T-cell repertoires from thyroid tissue with T-cell repertoires from blood. After sampling, hyperthyroidism patients received methimazole starting at 30 mg daily, and ophthalmopathy patients received high-dose intravenous methylprednisolone. The paper describes TCR Vbeta CDR3 sequencing of 120 to 150 peripheral blood samples, made up of some 42 ophthalmopathy patients, 70 to 75 hyperthyroidism patients and roughly 17 progressor patients. The full study reports these points: No statistical method was used to fix the sample size in advance, and group allocation was not hidden from the investigators. In cross-validation, a model built on a 13 V-J signature told ophthalmopathy apart from stable hyperthyroidism with about 90% sensitivity and about 81% specificity, and in testing the same model reached 80%/75%. In validation, progression to ophthalmopathy was predicted by the model with 70.59% sensitivity and 72.22% specificity, a median of roughly six months before onset. Most expanded thyroid clonotypes (frequency above 0.001) were also detected in blood, a finding suggesting that blood repertoires may reflect thyroid immune responses.

From the cysteine up to the phenylalanine, the CDR3 has a length of 13 residues. Solely the CDR3 DNA is kept, with 39 bases framed from the first base. CDR1 and CDR2 are drawn from the germline V gene (reference sequence): MNHEY, SMNVEV. After removal of 7 bases from V and 7 bases from J, the junction retains 9 bases not matched to a gene. The TCR beta CDR3 regions were amplified from the RNA transcripts. The TCR CDR3 was subjected to a first round of RT-PCR using the HTBI primer set and the Qiagen OneStep RT-PCR kit. The libraries were constructed in a second round of multiplex PCR and then size-selected and purified. Libraries were sequenced paired-end with 100 bp reads on an Illumina HiSeq2000. In the authors' own workflow: Raw data were processed with SOAPnuke, discarding reads with adapters, uncalled bases, mean Phred below 15, or no exact constant-primer or identifier match. COPE v1.2.5 was used to merge the high-quality paired reads, and each unique nucleotide sequence was defined as a clonotype. Clonotypes were aligned to IMGT TRBV, TRBD and TRBJ reference segments using MiTCR v1.1. Only V-J combinations with frequency above 0.0001, covering about 99% of repertoires, were analysed. A TCS score was defined as the ratio between F50 (clonal expansion) and ExV (chaos), using BLOSUM62-based TCRdist between CDR3 peptides within each V-J. Welch's t-statistics and random forest reduced roughly 540 V-J features to 10 to 15, which were used in a naive Bayes classifier (R e1071). TCRdb reworked the public reads: Q25 trimming with fastp, MiXCR clone assembly, productive beta chains retained. Every entry covers one CDR3 protein and lists the most common genes and DNA from its rows. In this record, the V and J calls reflect TCRdb's handling and not the investigators' own analysis. A total of 270,000 or so distinct CDR3 sequences appear in this sample, 12% to 15% of them only once. The ten top clones hold around 31% of the sample.

The hyperthyroidism patients were between 18 and 65 years old and newly diagnosed, with a disease duration of less than 2 months. Exclusion was applied to patients with uncontrolled infections, other autoimmune diseases, pregnancy or lactation. Clinical symptoms, serum thyroxine and TRAb, thyroid ultrasound, and orbital computed tomography formed the basis for the diagnoses. Blood from progressor patients was drawn when they were first diagnosed with hyperthyroidism, before any ophthalmopathy symptoms appeared. PBMCs were separated from roughly 10 ml of fresh peripheral blood using Ficoll-Paque density gradient centrifugation. Progressor patients were defined as those initially diagnosed with Graves' hyperthyroidism in whom ophthalmopathy developed during follow-up. Total RNA was extracted with Trizol reagent, and quality was checked on an Agilent 2100 Bioanalyzer. There are many counts of this clonotype. Its antigen is unknown. The input lacks base qualities; no much larger clone sits a single base away.

The sequence derives from a woman between 45 and 65 years old with Graves' hyperthyroidism that later progressed to Graves' ophthalmopathy. The chain joins TRBV27 to TRBJ1-2; 7 nucleotides in the junction match TRBD1. The sequenced sample was blood. Read as DNA, the sequence is TGTGCCAGCACCCCAGGGGGTCGTGGTGGCTACACCTTC. It specifies CASTPGGRGGYTF.